This T cell receptor (beta chain) was identified during a study of OX40 agonist ivuxolimab in advanced cancers. The data were produced by immunoSEQ multiplex PCR, yet TCRdb's version contains in-frame clones alone and is incomplete. This sample carries about 84,000 clones, roughly 94% of them seen once, and the ten largest clones take 9.5% to 12%. The sequencing used CD4+ or CD8+ T cells sorted from blood, collected in a trial of the OX40 agonist ivuxolimab. This clonotype was sampled from an adult with an advanced solid tumor such as melanoma, head and neck, liver or kidney cancer.

The CDR3 sequence: CASGFGMRAAYNEQFF. The CDR3 DNA is TGTGCTAGTGGTTTCGGTATGCGAGCAGCCTACAATGAGCAGTTCTTC. The chain combines TRBV12-5 with TRBJ2-1; unclear D gene. V was cut by 3 bases and J by 2 bases, with 14 bases left in between. Germline-derived CDR1 and CDR2 are LGHNT and FRNRAP. This CDR3 is built from 16 residues.